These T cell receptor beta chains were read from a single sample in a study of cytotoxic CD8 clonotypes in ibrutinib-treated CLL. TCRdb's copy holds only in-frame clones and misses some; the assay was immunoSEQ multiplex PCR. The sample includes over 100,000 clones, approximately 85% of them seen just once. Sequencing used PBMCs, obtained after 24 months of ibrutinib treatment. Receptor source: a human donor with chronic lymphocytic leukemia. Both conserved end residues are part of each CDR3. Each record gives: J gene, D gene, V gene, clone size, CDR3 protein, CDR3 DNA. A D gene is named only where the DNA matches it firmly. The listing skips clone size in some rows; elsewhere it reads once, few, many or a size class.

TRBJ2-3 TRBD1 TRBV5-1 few CASGRTGGITDTQYF TGCGCCAGCGGACGGACAGGGGGTATCACAGATACGCAGTATTTT
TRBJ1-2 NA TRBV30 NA CAWIRTGTYGYTF TGTGCCTGGATCCGAACAGGGACCTATGGCTACACCTTC
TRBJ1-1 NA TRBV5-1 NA CASSLFGDTEAFF TGCGCCAGCAGCTTGTTTGGAGACACTGAAGCTTTCTTT
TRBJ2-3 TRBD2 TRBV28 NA CASSFSGRGRTDTQYF TGTGCCAGCAGTTTTAGCGGGAGGGGCCGCACAGATACGCAGTATTTT
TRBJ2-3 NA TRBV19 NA CASSIAGGHTDTQYF TGTGCCAGTAGTATAGCGGGGGGACACACAGATACGCAGTATTTT
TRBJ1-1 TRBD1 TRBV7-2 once CASSLTGGTTEAFF TGTGCCAGCAGCCTGACAGGGGGCACCACTGAAGCTTTCTTT
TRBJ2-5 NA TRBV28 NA CASSLGETQYF TGTGCCAGCAGTTTAGGAGAGACCCAGTACTTC
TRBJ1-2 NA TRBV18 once CASSPAGRTNYGYTF TGTGCCAGCTCACCTGCGGGCCGAACTAACTATGGCTACACCTTC
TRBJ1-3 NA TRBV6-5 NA CATLSVSSGNTIYF TGTGCCACCCTTTCGGTTTCCTCTGGAAACACCATATATTTT
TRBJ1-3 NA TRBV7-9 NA CASSSQEASGNTIYF TGTGCCAGCAGCTCCCAGGAGGCGTCTGGAAACACCATATATTTT
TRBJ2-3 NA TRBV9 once CASSVHGARPDTQYF TGTGCCAGCAGCGTACATGGGGCCCGACCAGATACGCAGTATTTT
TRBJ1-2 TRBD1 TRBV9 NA CASSVGTGKPLYGYTF TGTGCCAGCAGCGTGGGGACAGGGAAACCCCTCTATGGCTACACCTTC
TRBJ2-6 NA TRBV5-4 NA CASTFFGANVLTF TGTGCCAGCACCTTCTTTGGGGCCAACGTCCTGACTTTC
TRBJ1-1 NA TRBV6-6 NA CASSYSMWETEAFF TGTGCCAGCAGTTACTCGATGTGGGAGACTGAAGCTTTCTTT
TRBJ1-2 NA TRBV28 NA CASSLMRAYGYTF TGTGCCAGCAGTTTAATGAGGGCCTATGGCTACACCTTC
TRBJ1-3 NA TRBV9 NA CASSVELGARGNTIYF TGTGCCAGCAGCGTAGAACTGGGGGCGAGGGGAAACACCATATATTTT
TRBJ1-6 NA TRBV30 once CAWSAWPPRSSYNSPLHF TGTGCCTGGAGTGCATGGCCCCCTCGGAGCTCCTATAATTCACCCCTCCACTTT
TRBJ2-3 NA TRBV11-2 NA CASSLGAGPTTDTQYF TGTGCCAGCAGCTTAGGGGCCGGACCAACCACAGATACGCAGTATTTT
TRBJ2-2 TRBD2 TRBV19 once CASGKQTRLMGLAGNTGELFF TGTGCCAGTGGAAAACAAACGCGACTCATGGGACTAGCGGGGAACACCGGGGAGCTGTTTTTT
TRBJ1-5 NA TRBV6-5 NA CASSRDGLAIQPQHF TGTGCCAGCAGTAGGGACGGTCTAGCAATTCAGCCCCAGCATTTT
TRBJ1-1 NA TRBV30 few CACANTEAFF TGTGCCTGCGCTAACACTGAAGCTTTCTTT
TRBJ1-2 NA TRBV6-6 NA CASSLSHNGYTF TGTGCCAGCAGTTTATCCCACAATGGCTACACCTTC
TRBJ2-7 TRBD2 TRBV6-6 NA CASRRTSGGAYEQYF TGTGCCAGCAGGCGGACTAGCGGGGGGGCCTACGAGCAGTACTTC
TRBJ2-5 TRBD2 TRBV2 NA CASRALAGNQETQYF TGTGCCAGCAGAGCGCTAGCGGGGAACCAAGAGACCCAGTACTTC
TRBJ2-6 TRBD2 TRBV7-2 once CASSPGLAGISGANVLTF TGTGCCAGCAGCCCAGGACTAGCGGGAATCTCTGGGGCCAACGTCCTGACTTTC
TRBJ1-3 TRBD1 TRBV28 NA CATRRQGGSGNTIYF TGTGCCACCAGGAGGCAGGGGGGATCTGGAAACACCATATATTTT
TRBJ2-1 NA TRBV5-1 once CASSLVGSSYNEQFF TGCGCCAGCAGCTTGGTCGGTAGTTCCTACAATGAGCAGTTCTTC
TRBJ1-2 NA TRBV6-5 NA CASSYRERRERTF TGTGCCAGCAGTTACCGGGAACGACGGGAGAGAACCTTC
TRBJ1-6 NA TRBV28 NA CASSRDISPLHF TGTGCCAGCAGCCGAGATATCTCACCCCTCCACTTT
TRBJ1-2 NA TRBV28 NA CASRTQGNGYTF TGTGCCAGCAGGACGCAGGGGAATGGCTACACCTTC
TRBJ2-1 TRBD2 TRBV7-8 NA CASSSGLARNEQFF TGTGCCAGCAGCTCGGGACTAGCGCGGAATGAGCAGTTCTTC
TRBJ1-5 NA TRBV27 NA CASSLLGLRRSNQPQHF TGTGCCAGCAGTTTATTAGGGCTCCGAAGGAGCAATCAGCCCCAGCATTTT
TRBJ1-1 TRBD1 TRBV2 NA CASTGTGGLNTEAFF TGTGCCAGTACCGGGACAGGGGGCCTGAACACTGAAGCTTTCTTT
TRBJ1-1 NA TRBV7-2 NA CASSLFRGATEAFF TGTGCCAGCAGCCTTTTCAGGGGAGCCACTGAAGCTTTCTTT
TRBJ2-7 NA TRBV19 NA CASSIRLRDKLWQYF TGTGCCAGTAGTATCCGACTCAGGGATAAACTATGGCAGTACTTC